The 18 T cell receptor beta chains presented below share a single source sample, sequenced in a study of blood T cells in healthy people across ages. PCR was performed a second time for about 6 to 12 cycles using a sample-barcoded 5' primer and a J-beta primer mix. MiXCR was run by TCRdb on the 5' RACE reads, yielding one entry per CDR3 protein. The table shows about 1.7 million distinct CDR3 sequences, with about 28% occurring only once. The sequenced material came from blood. The receptors derive from a woman aged 30 to 39 in good health.

The J gene is TRBJ1-1, the V gene TRBV6-2 or TRBV6-3, with unresolved D. Germline-derived CDR1 and CDR2 are MNHEY and SVGEGT. Between the trimmed V and J ends, which lost 4 bases and 4 bases, there was a span of 16 bases. The CDR3 runs 15 residues. The CDR3 spells CASSSFPTEGTEAFF. CDR3 DNA sequence: TGTGCCAGCAGTTCATTCCCGACGGAGGGCACTGAAGCTTTCTTT.

The chain recombines TRBV5-1 with TRBJ2-4, with D perhaps TRBD1 or TRBD2 (6 bases each). This CDR3 contains 11 residues. V lost 7 bases to trimming and J lost 13 bases, with 15 bases between them. CDR1 and CDR2 (germline): SGHRS, YFSETQ. Here the CDR3 DNA reads TGCGCCAGCGGGCTGGAGGGGGAGCAGTACTTC. It yields the protein CASGLEGEQYF. The whole variable domain, remainder taken from reference TRBV5-1 and TRBJ2-4, is KAGVTQTPRYLIKTRGQQVTLSCSPISGHRSVSWYQQTPGQGLQFLFEYFSETQRNKGNFPGRFSGRQFSNSRSEMNVSTLELGDSALYLCASGLEGEQYFGAGTRLSVL.

This clonotype came up a few times. V is TRBV20-1 and J is TRBJ1-5; D unresolved. Germline assignment: CDR1 DFQATT and CDR2 SNEGSKA (reference sequence). With 1 base removed from V and 3 bases from J, the gap between germline ends came to 10 bases. The CDR3 has 14 amino acids. The CDR3 is CSARAGGYNQPQHF. The CDR3 DNA reads as TGCAGTGCTAGAGCGGGCGGCTACAATCAGCCCCAGCATTTT.

The V call is TRBV12-3 or TRBV12-4, the J call TRBJ2-5, with D unresolved. Trimming removed 5 bases from V and 1 base from J, with 8 bases in between. The CDR3 has 13 residues. The CDR3 sequence is CASSHGFQETQYF. CDR3 nucleotides: TGTGCCAGCAGTCATGGGTTCCAAGAGACCCAGTACTTC.

This clonotype was seen just once. A much larger clone sits a single nucleotide away, making a read error possible. The rearrangement joins TRBV20-1 to TRBJ2-4; D uncertain. CDR3 size: 16 residues. CDR1 and CDR2 from the germline V gene are DFQATT and SNEGSKA (reference sequence). V was cut by 3 bases and J by 0 bases, with 15 bases left in between. This CDR3 is CSASDESSLAKNIQYF. CDR3 bases: TGCAGTGCTAGTGATGAGTCAAGTCTAGCCAAAAACATTCAGTACTTC.

This clonotype has a handful of counts. This sequence joins TRBV18 and TRBJ2-4; weak D call: TRBD2 (6 bases). The CDR3 runs to 15 residues. V dropped 3 bases and J dropped 2 bases, with 11 bases sitting between them. Germline V lookup: CDR1 KGHSH, CDR2 LQKENI. The CDR3 loop is CASSPWEDPKNIQYF. The CDR3 DNA reads as TGTGCCAGCTCACCGTGGGAGGACCCCAAAAACATTCAGTACTTC. The full variable domain, rest sourced from reference TRBV18 and TRBJ2-4, is NAGVMQNPRHLVRRRGQEARLRCSPMKGHSHVYWYRQLPEEGLKFMVYLQKENIIDESGMPKERFSAEFPKEGPSILRIQQVVRGDSAAYFCASSPWEDPKNIQYFGAGTRLSVL.

There are a few counts of this clonotype. This CDR3 is CAWSPLPGTGREQYF. The CDR3 region has the DNA TGTGCCTGGAGTCCACTCCCCGGGACAGGGAGAGAGCAGTACTTC. The rearrangement uses TRBV30 and TRBJ2-7; TRBD1 matches at 9 bases. CDR3 length: 15 residues. Germline CDR1 and CDR2: GTSNPN and SVGIG (reference sequence). After removal of 2 bases from V and 7 bases from J, the junction contained 12 bases not matched to a gene. Supplemented by reference TRBV30 and TRBJ2-7, the full variable domain reads SQTIHQWPATLVQPVGSPLSLECTVEGTSNPNLYWYRQAAGRGLQLLFYSVGIGQISSEVPQNLSASRPQDRQFILSSKKLLLSDSGFYLCAWSPLPGTGREQYFGPGTRLTVT.

This clonotype appeared a few times. The chain couples TRBV5-1 to TRBJ2-2, with D perhaps TRBD1 or TRBD2 (7 bases each). The CDR3 runs to 16 residues. Trimming cost V 4 bases and J 5 bases, with 18 bases left between them. Germline CDR1 and CDR2: SGHRS and YFSETQ. The DNA of the CDR3 is TGCGCCAGCAGCCGGTCCCAGGGGGGGTCGACCGGGGAGCTGTTTTTT. Translated, it gives CASSRSQGGSTGELFF.

This clonotype was counted at least ten times. This chain joins TRBV10-2 and TRBJ2-7, with a tentative D call TRBD2 (6 bases). In germline, CDR1 is WSHSY, CDR2 SAAADI. Trimming removed 8 bases at V and 2 bases at J, with 16 bases between. The CDR3 consists of 14 residues. This CDR3 reads CASASGTRTYEQYF. The CDR3 DNA follows: TGCGCCAGCGCCTCCGGGACTCGGACCTACGAGCAGTACTTC.

The chain is built from TRBV12-3 or TRBV12-4 and TRBJ1-5; TRBD1 matches at 8 bases. CDR3 length: 15 amino acids. V shed 6 bases and J 2 bases; nucleotides not matched to a gene: 6. DNA of the CDR3: TGTGCCAGCAGAGAAGACAGGGGACGCAATCAGCCCCAGCATTTT. This translates into CASREDRGRNQPQHF.

As to this clonotype: A junction boundary mismatches the germline segment, possibly from a read error. The chain recombines TRBV12-3 or TRBV12-4 with TRBJ2-3; no firm D call. This CDR3 spans 11 amino acids. The CDR3 nucleotides are TGTACCAGCATCTATAGCAATACGCAGTATTTT. Its translation is CTSIYSNTQYF.

The chain is built from TRBV27 and TRBJ2-3, with no clear D. The germline V gene encodes CDR1 MNHEY and CDR2 SMNVEV (reference sequence). Trimming removed 0 bases from V and 4 bases from J, with 11 bases in between. This CDR3 region has 15 residues. CDR3 DNA sequence: TGTGCCAGCAGTTTATCGATGGGTTGGGCAGATACGCAGTATTTT. Translation: CASSLSMGWADTQYF.

The chain couples TRBV20-1 to TRBJ1-5; D unclear. Germline lookup yields CDR1 DFQATT and CDR2 SNEGSKA (reference sequence). CDR3 length equals 15 residues. V shed 1 base and J shed 1 base, with 11 bases lying between them. The CDR3 here is CSARAPQTSNQPQHF. The CDR3 DNA sequence: TGCAGTGCTAGAGCCCCCCAGACCAGCAATCAGCCCCAGCATTTT.

This chain links TRBV14 with TRBJ2-7; TRBD2 agrees at 10 bases. The J segment lost 4 bases and the V segment lost 0 bases, leaving 3 bases of the junction unmatched. The CDR3 is made up of 15 amino acids. Germline lookup yields CDR1 SGHDN and CDR2 FVKESK. The CDR3 region is CASSQEAGGLYEQYF. The CDR3 nucleotides are TGTGCCAGCAGCCAAGAAGCGGGAGGGCTTTACGAGCAGTACTTC.

This clonotype was detected only a few times. The chain has TRBV20-1 and TRBJ2-4; TRBD2 aligns across 13 bases. The J call may be wrong; the DNA end is better matched by TRBJ2-7. There are 17 residues in the CDR3. The germline gives CDR1 DFQATT, CDR2 SNEGSKA (reference sequence). This chain's CDR3 is CSARRLAGGQNPCEQYF. DNA of the CDR3: TGCAGTGCTAGACGACTAGCGGGGGGTCAAAATCCCTGCGAGCAGTACTTC.

J is TRBJ1-1 and V is TRBV7-3, with D unresolved. Trimming removed 2 bases at V and 6 bases at J, with 10 bases between. This CDR3 is 13 amino acids long. Germline V gene lookup returns CDR1 SGHTA and CDR2 FQGTGA. DNA of the CDR3: TGTGCCAGCAGCTTATCTCTCAACGCTGAAGCTTTCTTT. Amino acid sequence: CASSLSLNAEAFF.

This clonotype was seen a handful of times. This chain uses TRBV28 with TRBJ1-4; D unclear. Deletions cut 2 bases from V and 3 bases from J, with 10 bases between. The CDR3 consists of 15 residues. Germline CDR1 is MDHEN and CDR2 is SYDVKM. CDR3 sequence reads: CASSLAAGANEKLFF. The CDR3 DNA sequence: TGTGCCAGCAGTTTAGCGGCGGGAGCTAATGAAAAACTGTTTTTT.

This rearrangement joins TRBV12-3 or TRBV12-4 to TRBJ2-3; tentatively, D is TRBD1 (5 bases). Trimming pared 6 bases from V and 2 bases from J, leaving 15 bases between. The CDR3 is 15 amino acids. CDR3 sequence reads: CASRYRSYSTDTQYF. DNA of the CDR3: TGTGCCAGCAGATACAGGTCCTATTCCACAGATACGCAGTATTTT.